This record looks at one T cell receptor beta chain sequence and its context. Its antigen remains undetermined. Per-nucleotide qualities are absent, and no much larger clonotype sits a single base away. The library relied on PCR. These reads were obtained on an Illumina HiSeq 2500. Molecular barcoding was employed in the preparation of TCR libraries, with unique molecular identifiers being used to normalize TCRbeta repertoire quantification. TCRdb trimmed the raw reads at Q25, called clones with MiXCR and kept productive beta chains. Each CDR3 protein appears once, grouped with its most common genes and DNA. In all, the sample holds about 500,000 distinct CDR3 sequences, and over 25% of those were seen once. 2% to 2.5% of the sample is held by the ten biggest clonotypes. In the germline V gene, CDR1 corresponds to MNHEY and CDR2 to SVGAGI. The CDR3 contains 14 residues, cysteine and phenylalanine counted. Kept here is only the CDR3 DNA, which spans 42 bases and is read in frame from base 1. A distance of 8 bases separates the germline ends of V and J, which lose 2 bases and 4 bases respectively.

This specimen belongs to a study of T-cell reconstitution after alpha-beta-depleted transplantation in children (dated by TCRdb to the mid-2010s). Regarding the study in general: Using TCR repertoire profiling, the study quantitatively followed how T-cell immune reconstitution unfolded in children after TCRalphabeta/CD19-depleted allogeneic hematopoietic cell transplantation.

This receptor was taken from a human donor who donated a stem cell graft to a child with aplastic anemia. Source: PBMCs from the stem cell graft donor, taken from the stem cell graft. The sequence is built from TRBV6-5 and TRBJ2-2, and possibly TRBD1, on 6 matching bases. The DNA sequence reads TGTGCCAGCAGTTACGCCAGGGGCACCGGGGAGCTGTTTTTT. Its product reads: CASSYARGTGELFF.